This TCR beta chain was identified in a study of cytomegalovirus exposure and HLA in healthy donors (dated by TCRdb to 2015 to 2018). Looking at the study overall: In an earlier analysis of several hundred of the donors, about 260 Gb of sequence data and some 100 million unique TCR beta sequences from 180 million or so T cells were reported. An early release that covered several hundred HLA-typed donors contained 300 to 350 gigabases of sequencing data and some 87 million unique TCR sequences. Of the 350 to 450 genotyped donors, 81% fell in the genetic ancestry cluster associated with self-reported Caucasian donors. The study was designed to test whether signatures of past pathogen exposure could be identified by cataloging public T cell receptors. Using immunosequencing, the study profiled T cell repertoires from 550 to 750 subjects and related those repertoires to cytomegalovirus serostatus. Along with the approximately 620-subject first cohort, a separate validation cohort of over a hundred different subjects was used. To predict cytomegalovirus infection status, the study brought together high-throughput TCR immunosequencing, statistical association of individual TCRs with disease status, and machine learning. A later analysis re-analyzed previously published TCR beta repertoires from 550 to 700 donors and added high-resolution HLA genotyping to study TCR occurrence patterns. Rather than using new phenotypic data, the later analysis identified candidate immune exposures from TCR beta sequences and from how often those sequences occurred across donors. In an earlier analysis of more than 550 of the donors, high-throughput TCR beta sequencing was used to judge whether each TCR beta V gene segment behaved as functional or pseudogenic. Alongside the repertoire data, information on donor age, sex, ethnicity and CMV serostatus was compiled. In a later genetic analysis, genome-wide SNP genotypes for 398 of the 666 donors were used, and that subset was treated as a discovery cohort. All discovery cohort repertoires had been generated using a single sequencing platform. Class I and class II HLA loci were covered by the typing at four-digit resolution. Typing coverage varied by locus: about 629-640 donors for A, B, C, DRB1 and DQB1; around 560 for DQA1; over 600 for DPA1; more than 450 for DPB1. Roughly five DR-DQ haplotypes were handled as single units for association and clustering, since linkage in the cohort was strong. On average, roughly 240,000 unique TCR beta nucleotide sequences were sequenced per donor among 300 to 500 genotyped donors of the cohort, with roughly 18% of those sequences being non-productive.

Overall results and qualifications from the work: According to a later analysis, most CMV-associated TCR beta chains appeared to be HLA-restricted, and the HLA associations seemed to be driven largely by CMV exposure. The cohort was sequenced for TCR beta chains only, and without alpha or paired-chain data the features that could be detected were limited. A later genetic analysis reported fewer N-insertions in productive TCRs among donors in an Asian-associated ancestry cluster than the approximately 670-donor mean. Cytomegalovirus status was reported to be diagnosed by the classifier with high specificity and sensitivity in both the original and validation cohorts. Across donors, most TCR sequences were observed very rarely, whereas some public TCRs were present in many individuals. Assigning TCR associations to individual alleles was difficult when HLA alleles, especially DR and DQ, strongly co-occurred. Because the 87-base-pair reads could not distinguish some IMGT-functional V segments, including TRBV6-2 and TRBV6-3, those segments were excluded. In an earlier analysis of some 640 of the donors, most TCR beta V segments were observed in productive rearrangements about 90% or about 30% of the time, broadly matching IMGT annotations. Sequencing depth was assumed to be roughly uniform across donors in the presence/absence analyses, though that assumption may not hold. In vitro tests confirmed that a few of the cytomegalovirus-associated TCR beta chains recognize cytomegalovirus antigens. Because HLA typing was unavailable for some donors at each locus, only the typed subset was used in association tests. Correlated functional status among segregating V segments might be attributable to linkage disequilibrium, but an unknown experimental factor could not be ruled out. V-gene and J-gene trimming of TCR beta chains was associated with a missense DCLRE1C variant in a later genetic analysis, and the association was replicated in an independent cohort. A later analysis reported that several top co-occurrence clusters appeared linked to parvovirus B19, influenza, CMV and Epstein-Barr virus. In the study, 150 to 200 TCR beta chains were listed as associated with cytomegalovirus. Around 16 rarely observed V segments, including chromosome 9 orphons, were excluded from the earlier analysis of some 590 of the donors because counts were too low. A group of highly shared sequence variants was considered likely to be a technical artifact of the sequencing pipeline. CMV serostatus was the only immune exposure information available for the cohort. According to the authors, the approach could potentially be generalized to other disease states and immunological phenotypes. In a later analysis, HLA-associated TCR beta chains showed more clonal expansion and lower generation probabilities than non-associated chains that were equally common. In a later analysis, the rate of TCR association differed among HLA loci, with DRB1 alleles having the most associated TCRs and HLA-C alleles having the fewest. At a false discovery rate of 0.05, a later analysis linked around 17,000 TCR beta sequences to specific HLA alleles. A further reported finding was that TCR beta sequences accurately predicted the HLA-A and HLA-B alleles for most subjects in the first cohort.

The V end loses 4 bases and the J end loses 4 bases, and a stretch of 11 bases separates them. The CDR3 numbers 13 residues from cysteine through phenylalanine. CDR3 DNA is the only sequence kept; it has 39 bases, read in frame from the first base. CDR1 and CDR2 are drawn from the germline V gene: SGHRS, YFSETQ. Library prep was done by the immunoSEQ multiplex PCR assay. For the multiplex PCR, a mixture combining 60 forward primers for TCR Vbeta segments and 13 reverse primers for TCR Jbeta segments was used. A multiplex PCR assay on genomic DNA amplified the CDR3 region of rearranged TCR beta genes. The amplified TCR beta libraries were sequenced on the Illumina HiSeq System as 87-base-pair reads. The study's processing was this. A later analysis counted approximately 74 million unique TCR beta chains across the 550 to 700 repertoires, and 10 million to 11 million of these chains were shared by at least two donors. A nearest-neighbor algorithm error-corrected the raw reads and collapsed the reads into unique sequences, merging closely related sequences to remove PCR and sequencing errors. Alignment of CDR3 sequences to IMGT reference sequences was used to assign V, D and J gene segments. For a sequence to be retained, a match of at least six nucleotides to both a V gene segment and a J gene segment was required. Rearrangements were classified as productive when the CDR3 lacked stop codons and remained in frame with V and J, and all other rearrangements were classified as non-productive. Following IMGT convention, CDR3 was defined as the stretch from the second conserved V-encoded cysteine up to the conserved J-encoded phenylalanine. Sequences without an unambiguous match to a single V gene segment were excluded from the earlier analysis of approximately 560 of the donors. An earlier analysis of approximately 590 of the donors classified V segments as functional when productive rearrangements were above 56.7% and as segregating when the standard deviation between donors was above 5%. A statistical classification framework was developed to diagnose cytomegalovirus status using the catalog of TCR beta chain sequences. In a later analysis, V and J genes were assigned by comparing TCR nucleotide sequences against IMGT/GENE-DB human TR gene sequences. Using the TCRdist pipeline, a later analysis assigned CDR3 sequences along with most-parsimonious VDJ recombination scenarios. A later analysis defined each TCR beta chain by its CDR3 amino acid sequence plus V-gene family, and excluded reads lacking a unique V-gene family. A later analysis removed 550 to 700 highly shared, low-generation-probability nucleotide sequences to deal with suspected cross-contamination and a sequencing artifact. In a later analysis, a clonal expansion index for each public chain was calculated from normalized within-repertoire ranks of inferred template counts. A later analysis computed generation probabilities with a VDJ recombination model fitted to out-of-frame rearrangements, and checked the results against IGoR. Hypergeometric tests were used in a later analysis to score TCR-TCR, TCR-HLA and TCR-CMV co-occurrence, with a repertoire-size bias correction applied to the TCR pairs. A later analysis estimated false discovery rates by permuting HLA or CMV assignments 20 times. In a later analysis, co-occurring TCRs were grouped using DBSCAN, with TCRdist sequence similarity added in when clustering inside HLA-allele-positive subsets. Repertoires with fewer than 30,000 or more than 120,000 public chains, plus five repertoires with anomalous nucleotide sharing, were excluded from co-occurrence clustering. The source is immuneACCESS, and TCRdb retained only in-frame sequences with V and J called. Part of the clones is not carried over; for the studies checked, unresolved V genes explain less than half of this, and the remainder is unexplained. D and trimming were read from the DNA, whereas the V and J calls and clone size are those reported in that table. The sample's clone listing holds 130,000 or so clones. In total, the top ten clones hold 2% of the sample.

The cohort was made up of approximately 670 healthy bone marrow donors. All cohort members were sampled while nominally healthy, although unrecorded immune exposures were likely present. The donor was CMV seronegative and was included in the group of 352 seronegative cohort members. Every donor gave a peripheral blood sample, and the peripheral blood mononuclear cells from that sample were used for TCR beta sequencing. Genomic DNA was extracted from the blood cell samples with the Qiagen DNeasy Blood Extraction Kit. In the case of this clone: Its antigen is currently not known.

The receptor comes from a woman aged 55-70 years in good health and CMV-seronegative. The sample comprised PBMCs. The rearranged segments are TRBV5-1 and TRBJ2-5; TRBD2 is a possible D gene, resting on 5 matching bases. In nucleotides, the sequence is TGCGCCAGCAGCGATGGAGGTCGAGAGACCCAGTACTTC. It specifies CASSDGGRETQYF. Outside the CDR3, residues come from the reference TRBV5-1 and TRBJ2-5 proteins, so the full variable domain is: KAGVTQTPRYLIKTRGQQVTLSCSPISGHRSVSWYQQTPGQGLQFLFEYFSETQRNKGNFPGRFSGRQFSNSRSEMNVSTLELGDSALYLCASSDGGRETQYFGPGTRLLVL.